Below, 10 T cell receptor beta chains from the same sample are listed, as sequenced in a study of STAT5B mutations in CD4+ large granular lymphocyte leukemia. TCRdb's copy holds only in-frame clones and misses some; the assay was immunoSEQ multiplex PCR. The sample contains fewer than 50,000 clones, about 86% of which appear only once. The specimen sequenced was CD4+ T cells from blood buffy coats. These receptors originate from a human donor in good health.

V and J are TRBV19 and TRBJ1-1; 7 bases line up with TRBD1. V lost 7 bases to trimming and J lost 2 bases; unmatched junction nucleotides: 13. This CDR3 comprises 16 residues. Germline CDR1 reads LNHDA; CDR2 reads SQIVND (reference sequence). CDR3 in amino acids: CASTPMRGQTNTEAFF. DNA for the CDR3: TGTGCCAGTACCCCCATGAGGGGACAGACAAACACTGAAGCTTTCTTT.

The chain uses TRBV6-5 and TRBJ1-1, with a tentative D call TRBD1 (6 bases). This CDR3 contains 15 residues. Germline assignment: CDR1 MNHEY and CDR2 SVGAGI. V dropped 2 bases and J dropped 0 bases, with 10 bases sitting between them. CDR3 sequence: CASSYRAGVNTEAFF. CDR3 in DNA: TGTGCCAGCAGTTACAGGGCAGGGGTGAACACTGAAGCTTTCTTT.

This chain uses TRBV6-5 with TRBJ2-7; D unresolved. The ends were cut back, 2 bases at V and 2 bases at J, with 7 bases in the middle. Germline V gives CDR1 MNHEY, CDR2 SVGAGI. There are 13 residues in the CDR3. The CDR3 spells CASSYDPTYEQYF. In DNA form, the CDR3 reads TGTGCCAGCAGTTACGACCCGACCTACGAGCAGTACTTC.

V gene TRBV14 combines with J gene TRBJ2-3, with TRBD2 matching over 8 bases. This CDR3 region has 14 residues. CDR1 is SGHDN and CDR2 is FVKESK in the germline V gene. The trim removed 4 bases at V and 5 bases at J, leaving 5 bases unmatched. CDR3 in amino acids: CASSLSGTGDTQYF. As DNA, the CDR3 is TGTGCCAGCAGCCTTAGCGGGACGGGAGATACGCAGTATTTT. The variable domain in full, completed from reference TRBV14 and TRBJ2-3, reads EAGVTQFPSHSVIEKGQTVTLRCDPISGHDNLYWYRRVMGKEIKFLLHFVKESKQDESGMPNNRFLAERTGGTYSTLKVQPAELEDSGVYFCASSLSGTGDTQYFGPGTRLTVL.

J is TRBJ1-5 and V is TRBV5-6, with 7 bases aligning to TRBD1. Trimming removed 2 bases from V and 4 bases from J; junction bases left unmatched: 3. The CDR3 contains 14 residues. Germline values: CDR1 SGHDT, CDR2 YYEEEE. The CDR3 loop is CASSFRDRNQPQHF. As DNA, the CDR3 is TGTGCCAGCAGCTTTCGGGACAGAAATCAGCCCCAGCATTTT.

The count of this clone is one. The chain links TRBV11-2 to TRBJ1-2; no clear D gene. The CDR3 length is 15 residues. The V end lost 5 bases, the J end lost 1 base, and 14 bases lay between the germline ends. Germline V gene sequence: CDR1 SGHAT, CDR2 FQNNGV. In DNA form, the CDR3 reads TGTGCCAGCAGCACGCAGTCGGGTCATAACTATGGCTACACCTTC. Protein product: CASSTQSGHNYGYTF.

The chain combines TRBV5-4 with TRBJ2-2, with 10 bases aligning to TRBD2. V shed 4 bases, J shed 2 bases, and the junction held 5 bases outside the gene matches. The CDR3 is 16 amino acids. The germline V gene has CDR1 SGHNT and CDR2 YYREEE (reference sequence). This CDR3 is CASSLQRGGNTGELFF. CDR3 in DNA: TGTGCCAGCAGCCTCCAGCGGGGGGGTAACACCGGGGAGCTGTTTTTT.

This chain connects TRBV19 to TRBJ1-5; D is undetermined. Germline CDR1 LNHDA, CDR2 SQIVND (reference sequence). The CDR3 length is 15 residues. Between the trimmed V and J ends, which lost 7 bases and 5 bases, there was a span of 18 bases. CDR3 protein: CASTQLWGGDQPQHF. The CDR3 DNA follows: TGTGCCAGTACCCAACTATGGGGAGGTGATCAGCCCCAGCATTTT.

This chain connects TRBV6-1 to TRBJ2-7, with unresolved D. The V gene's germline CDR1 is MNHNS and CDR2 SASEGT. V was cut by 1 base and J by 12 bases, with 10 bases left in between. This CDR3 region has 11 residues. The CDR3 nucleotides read TGTGCCAGCAGTGAAGTCCCGACACTGTACTTC. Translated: CASSEVPTLYF.

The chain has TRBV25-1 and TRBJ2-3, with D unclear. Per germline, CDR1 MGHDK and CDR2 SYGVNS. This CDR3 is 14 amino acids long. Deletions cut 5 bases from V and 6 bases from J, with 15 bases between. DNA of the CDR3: TGTGCCAGCAGTAACCCCTACGTGGGGGATACGCAGTATTTT. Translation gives CASSNPYVGDTQYF.